A single sample gave rise to the 5 T cell receptor beta chains below, sequenced in a study of early T cells in non-severe SARS-CoV-2 infection. Each CDR3 protein is one row after TCRdb ran MiXCR on the 5' RACE reads. The sample shows some 53,000 distinct CDR3 sequences, around 7.5% of them seen only once. The source material was whole blood. These TCRs come from an adult who was a healthcare worker with PCR-confirmed SARS-CoV-2 infection or an uninfected control (not recorded which).

The rearrangement links TRBV2 to TRBJ1-4, with D tentatively TRBD1 (5 bases). The CDR3 is 13 amino acids. V was cut by 8 bases and J by 6 bases, with 13 bases left in between. The germline V gene encodes CDR1 SNHLY and CDR2 FYNNEI. The CDR3 DNA reads as TGTGCCAGCCGTTTCAGGGAAGATGAAAAACTGTTTTTT. Translating gives CASRFREDEKLFF.

This clonotype was recorded a few times. The V gene is TRBV27, the J gene TRBJ1-1, with D possibly being TRBD1 (5 bases). Deletions cut 0 bases from V and 7 bases from J, with 9 bases between. This CDR3 is built from 13 residues. The germline V gene encodes CDR1 MNHEY and CDR2 SMNVEV (reference sequence). The CDR3 nucleotides are TGTGCCAGCAGTTTATCTTGGGGACTTGAAGCTTTCTTT. Amino acid sequence: CASSLSWGLEAFF.

By frequency in the sample, this clonotype is medium-sized. This chain joins TRBV29-1 and TRBJ1-2, with a tentative D call TRBD1 (6 bases). CDR1 and CDR2 from the germline V gene are SQVTM and ANQGSEA. CDR3 size: 15 residues. The germline V and J ends were trimmed by 4 bases and 4 bases, with 19 bases remaining between them. Written as DNA, the CDR3 is TGCAGCGTTGGGACAGCCTCAATCCTCGGCTATGGCTACACCTTC. As protein: CSVGTASILGYGYTF.

This clonotype turned up a few times. J is TRBJ2-5 and V is TRBV4-1; no reliable D call. The CDR3 spans 13 residues. The germline V gene has CDR1 MGHRA and CDR2 YSYEKL. Trimming took 3 bases from V and 1 from J, leaving 6 bases between them. The CDR3, as DNA: TGCGCCAGCAGCCACCAGCGCCAAGAGACCCAGTACTTC. It encodes CASSHQRQETQYF.

This clonotype has a count of ten or more. The genes are TRBV11-2 and TRBJ2-3, with 10 bases fitting TRBD2. The CDR3 has 16 residues. V lost 5 bases, J lost 4 bases, and 9 bases stayed unmatched. CDR1 and CDR2 from the germline V gene are SGHAT and FQNNGV. The CDR3 bases are TGTGCCAGCAGCGCGGATAGCGGGGGGCGCCCAGATACGCAGTATTTT. The encoded protein is CASSADSGGRPDTQYF.